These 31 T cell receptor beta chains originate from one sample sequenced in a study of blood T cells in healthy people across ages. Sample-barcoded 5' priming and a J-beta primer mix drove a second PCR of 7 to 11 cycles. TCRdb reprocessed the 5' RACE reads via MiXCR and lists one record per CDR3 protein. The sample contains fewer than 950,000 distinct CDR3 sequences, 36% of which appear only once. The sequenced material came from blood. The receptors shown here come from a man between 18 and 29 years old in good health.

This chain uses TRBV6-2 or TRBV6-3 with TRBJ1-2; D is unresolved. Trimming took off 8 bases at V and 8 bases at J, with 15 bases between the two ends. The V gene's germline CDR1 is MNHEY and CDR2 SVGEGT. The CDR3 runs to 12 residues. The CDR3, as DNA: TGTGCCAGCGGATACCCTCAGAGGGGCTACACCTTC. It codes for CASGYPQRGYTF.

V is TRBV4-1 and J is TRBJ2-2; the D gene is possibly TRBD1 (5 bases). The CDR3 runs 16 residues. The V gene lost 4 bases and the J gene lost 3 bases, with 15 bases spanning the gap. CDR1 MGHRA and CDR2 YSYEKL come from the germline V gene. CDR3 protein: CASSLSRGADTGELFF. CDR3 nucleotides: TGCGCCAGCAGCCTCAGTAGGGGTGCGGACACCGGGGAGCTGTTTTTT.

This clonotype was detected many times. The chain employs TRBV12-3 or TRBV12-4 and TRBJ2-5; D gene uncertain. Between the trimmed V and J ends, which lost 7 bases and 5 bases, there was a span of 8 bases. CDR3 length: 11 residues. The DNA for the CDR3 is TGTGCCAGCACCCAAACGGAGACCCAGTACTTC. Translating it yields CASTQTETQYF.

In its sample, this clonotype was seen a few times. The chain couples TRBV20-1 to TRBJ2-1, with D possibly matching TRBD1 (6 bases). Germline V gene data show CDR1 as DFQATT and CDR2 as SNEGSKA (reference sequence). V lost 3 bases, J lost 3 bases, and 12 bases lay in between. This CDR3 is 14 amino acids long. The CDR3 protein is CSARRGTDYNEQFF. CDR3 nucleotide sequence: TGCAGTGCTAGGAGGGGGACCGACTACAATGAGCAGTTCTTC.

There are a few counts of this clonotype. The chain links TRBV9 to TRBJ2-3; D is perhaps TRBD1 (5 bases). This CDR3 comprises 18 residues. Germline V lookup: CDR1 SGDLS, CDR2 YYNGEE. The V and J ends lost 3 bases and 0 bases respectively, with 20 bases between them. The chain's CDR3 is CASSAKLGRQISTDTQYF. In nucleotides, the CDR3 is TGTGCCAGCAGCGCAAAACTTGGGCGACAGATAAGCACAGATACGCAGTATTTT.

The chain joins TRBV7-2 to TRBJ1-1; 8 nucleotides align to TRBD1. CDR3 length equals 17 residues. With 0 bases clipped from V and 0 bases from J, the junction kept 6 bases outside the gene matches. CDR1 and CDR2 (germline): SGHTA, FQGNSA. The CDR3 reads CASSLARQGLMNTEAFF. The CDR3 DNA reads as TGTGCCAGCAGCTTAGCCCGACAGGGGTTGATGAACACTGAAGCTTTCTTT.

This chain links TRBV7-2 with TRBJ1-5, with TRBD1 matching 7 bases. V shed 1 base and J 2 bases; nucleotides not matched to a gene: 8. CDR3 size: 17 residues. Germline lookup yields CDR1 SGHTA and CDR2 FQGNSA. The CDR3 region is CASSLGVGRGGNQPQHF. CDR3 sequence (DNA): TGTGCCAGCAGCTTAGGAGTAGGCAGGGGGGGCAATCAGCCCCAGCATTTT.

Here the CDR3 reads CSARAPAGRAYEQYF. The DNA of the CDR3 is TGCAGTGCTAGAGCCCCAGCGGGCAGGGCCTACGAGCAGTACTTC. The rearrangement links TRBV20-1 to TRBJ2-5, with D possibly being TRBD2 (6 bases). The DNA end favors TRBJ2-7, so the J call may be wrong. The CDR3 is 15 amino acids. Germline V lookup: CDR1 DFQATT, CDR2 SNEGSKA (reference sequence).

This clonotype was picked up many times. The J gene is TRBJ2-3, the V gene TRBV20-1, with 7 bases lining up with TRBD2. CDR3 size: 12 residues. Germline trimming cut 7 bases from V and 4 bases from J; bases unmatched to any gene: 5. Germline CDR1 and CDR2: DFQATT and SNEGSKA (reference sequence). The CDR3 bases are TGCAGTGTAAGACTAGCCGCAGATACGCAGTATTTT. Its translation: CSVRLAADTQYF.

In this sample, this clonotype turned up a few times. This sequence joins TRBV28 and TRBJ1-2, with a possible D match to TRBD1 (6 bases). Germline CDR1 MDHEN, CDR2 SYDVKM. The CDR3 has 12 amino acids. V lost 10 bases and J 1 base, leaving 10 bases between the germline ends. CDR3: CATLDSNYGYTF. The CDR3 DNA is TGTGCCACCCTGGACAGTAACTATGGCTACACCTTC.

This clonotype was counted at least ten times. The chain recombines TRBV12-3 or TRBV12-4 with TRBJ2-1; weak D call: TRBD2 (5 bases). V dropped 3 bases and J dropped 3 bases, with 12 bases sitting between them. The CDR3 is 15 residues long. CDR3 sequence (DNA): TGTGCCAGCAGTTTCAGCGGCGGAGGCTACAATGAGCAGTTCTTC. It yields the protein CASSFSGGGYNEQFF.

CDR3: CASSYRGAGYGYTF. CDR3 in DNA: TGCGCCAGCAGCTATAGAGGGGCCGGCTATGGCTACACCTTC. This chain connects TRBV5-1 to TRBJ1-2; D might be TRBD1 (5 bases). Germline V CDR1 and CDR2: SGHRS, YFSETQ. The CDR3 runs to 14 residues. V was trimmed by 3 bases and J by 4 bases, leaving 13 bases between them.

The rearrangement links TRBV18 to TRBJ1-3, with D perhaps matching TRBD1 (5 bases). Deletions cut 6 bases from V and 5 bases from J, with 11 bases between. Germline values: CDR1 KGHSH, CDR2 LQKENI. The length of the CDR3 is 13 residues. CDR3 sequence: CASSRDGRNTIYF. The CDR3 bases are TGTGCCAGCTCGCGGGACGGACGAAACACCATATATTTT.

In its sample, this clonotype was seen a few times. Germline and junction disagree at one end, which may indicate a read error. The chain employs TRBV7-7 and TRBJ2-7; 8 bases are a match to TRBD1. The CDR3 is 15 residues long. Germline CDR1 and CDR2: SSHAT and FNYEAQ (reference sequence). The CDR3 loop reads CASSLTWDRNYEQYF. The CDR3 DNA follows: TGTGCTAGCAGCTTAACGTGGGACAGGAACTACGAGCAGTACTTC.

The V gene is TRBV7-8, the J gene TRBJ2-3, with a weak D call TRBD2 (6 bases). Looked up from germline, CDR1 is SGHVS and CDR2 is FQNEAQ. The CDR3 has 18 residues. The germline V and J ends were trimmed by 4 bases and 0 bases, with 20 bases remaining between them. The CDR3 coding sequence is TGTGCCAGCAGCTCCCCACTGGGCGGGACGTTTAGCACAGATACGCAGTATTTT. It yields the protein CASSSPLGGTFSTDTQYF.

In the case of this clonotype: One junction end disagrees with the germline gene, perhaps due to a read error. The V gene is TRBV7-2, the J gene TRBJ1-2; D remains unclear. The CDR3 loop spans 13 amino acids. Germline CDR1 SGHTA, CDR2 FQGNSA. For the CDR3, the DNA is TGTGTCAGCAGCTTAGTGGCAGGCTATGGCTACACCTTC. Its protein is CVSSLVAGYGYTF.

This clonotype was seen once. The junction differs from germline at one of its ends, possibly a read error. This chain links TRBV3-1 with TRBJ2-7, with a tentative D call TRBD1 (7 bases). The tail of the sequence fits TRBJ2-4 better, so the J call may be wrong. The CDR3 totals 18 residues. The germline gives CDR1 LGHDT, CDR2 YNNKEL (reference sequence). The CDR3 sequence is CAGSQDGEARGVKNIQYF. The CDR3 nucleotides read TGTGCCGGCAGCCAAGATGGTGAAGCCAGGGGGGTCAAAAACATTCAGTACTTC.

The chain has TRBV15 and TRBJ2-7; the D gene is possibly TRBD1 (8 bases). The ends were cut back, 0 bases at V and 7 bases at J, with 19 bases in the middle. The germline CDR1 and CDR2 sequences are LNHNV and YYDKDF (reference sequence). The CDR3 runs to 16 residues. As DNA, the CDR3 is TGTGCCACCAGCAGAGATCGTAACAGGGGGGGAAATGAGCAGTACTTC. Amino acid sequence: CATSRDRNRGGNEQYF.

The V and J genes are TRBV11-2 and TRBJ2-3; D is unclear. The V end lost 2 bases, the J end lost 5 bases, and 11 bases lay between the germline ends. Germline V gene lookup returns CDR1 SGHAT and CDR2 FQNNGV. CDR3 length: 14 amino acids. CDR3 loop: CASSLMGRKDTQYF. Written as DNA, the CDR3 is TGTGCCAGCAGCTTAATGGGCCGGAAAGATACGCAGTATTTT.

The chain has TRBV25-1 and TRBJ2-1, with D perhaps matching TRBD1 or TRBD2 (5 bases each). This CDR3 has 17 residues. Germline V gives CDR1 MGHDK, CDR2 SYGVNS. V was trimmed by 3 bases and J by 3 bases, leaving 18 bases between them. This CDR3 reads CASSDIRWGTSYNEQFF. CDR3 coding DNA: TGTGCCAGCAGTGACATAAGGTGGGGGACGAGCTACAATGAGCAGTTCTTC.

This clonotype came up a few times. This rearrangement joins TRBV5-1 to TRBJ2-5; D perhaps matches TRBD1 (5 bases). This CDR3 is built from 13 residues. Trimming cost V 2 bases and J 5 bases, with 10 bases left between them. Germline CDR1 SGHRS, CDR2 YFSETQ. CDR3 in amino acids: CASSFRVGETQYF. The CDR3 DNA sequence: TGCGCCAGCAGCTTCAGGGTTGGGGAGACCCAGTACTTC.

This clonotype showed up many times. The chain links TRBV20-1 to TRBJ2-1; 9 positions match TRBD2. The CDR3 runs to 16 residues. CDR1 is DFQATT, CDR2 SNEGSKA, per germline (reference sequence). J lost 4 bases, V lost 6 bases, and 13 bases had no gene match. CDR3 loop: CSATGLALDHYNEQFF. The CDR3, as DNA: TGCAGTGCAACCGGACTAGCGCTCGATCATTACAATGAGCAGTTCTTC.

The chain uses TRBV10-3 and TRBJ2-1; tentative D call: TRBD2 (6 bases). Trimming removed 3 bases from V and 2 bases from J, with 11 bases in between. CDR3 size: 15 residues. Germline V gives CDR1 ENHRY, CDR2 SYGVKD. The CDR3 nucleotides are TGTGCCATCAGTGATGGCGGGGCCCCCTACAATGAGCAGTTCTTC. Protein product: CAISDGGAPYNEQFF.

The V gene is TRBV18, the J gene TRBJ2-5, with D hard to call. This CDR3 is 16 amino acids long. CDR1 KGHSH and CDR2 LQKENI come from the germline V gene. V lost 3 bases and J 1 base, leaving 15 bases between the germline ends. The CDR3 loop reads CASSPTKGISQETQYF. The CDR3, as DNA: TGTGCCAGCTCACCGACGAAAGGAATCTCCCAAGAGACCCAGTACTTC. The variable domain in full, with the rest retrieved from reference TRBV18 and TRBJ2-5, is NAGVMQNPRHLVRRRGQEARLRCSPMKGHSHVYWYRQLPEEGLKFMVYLQKENIIDESGMPKERFSAEFPKEGPSILRIQQVVRGDSAAYFCASSPTKGISQETQYFGPGTRLLVL.

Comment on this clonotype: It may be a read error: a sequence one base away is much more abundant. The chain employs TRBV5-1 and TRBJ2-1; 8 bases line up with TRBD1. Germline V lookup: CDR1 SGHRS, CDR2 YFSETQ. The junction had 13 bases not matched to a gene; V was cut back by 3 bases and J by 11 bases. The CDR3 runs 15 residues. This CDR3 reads CASSWGRSGGGQQFF. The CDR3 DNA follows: TGCGCCAGCAGCTGGGGCCGTTCAGGGGGCGGTCAGCAGTTCTTC.

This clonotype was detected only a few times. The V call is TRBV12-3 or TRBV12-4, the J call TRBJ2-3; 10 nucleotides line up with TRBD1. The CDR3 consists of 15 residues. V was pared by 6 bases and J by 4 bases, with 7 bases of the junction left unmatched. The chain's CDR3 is CASSPRDRGADTQYF. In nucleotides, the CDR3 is TGTGCCAGCAGCCCTCGGGACAGGGGCGCAGATACGCAGTATTTT.

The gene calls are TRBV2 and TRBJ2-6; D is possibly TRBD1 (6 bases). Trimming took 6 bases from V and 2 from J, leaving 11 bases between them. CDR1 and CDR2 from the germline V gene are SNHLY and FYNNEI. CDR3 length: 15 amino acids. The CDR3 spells CASRTGFAGANVLTF. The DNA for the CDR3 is TGTGCCAGCAGGACAGGTTTCGCTGGGGCCAACGTCCTGACTTTC.

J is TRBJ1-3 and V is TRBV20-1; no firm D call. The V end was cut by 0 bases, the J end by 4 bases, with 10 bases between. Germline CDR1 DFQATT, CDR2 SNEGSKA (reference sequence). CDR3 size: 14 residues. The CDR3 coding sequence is TGCAGTGCTAGAGATCCCCTGGCAGGAAACACCATATATTTT. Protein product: CSARDPLAGNTIYF.

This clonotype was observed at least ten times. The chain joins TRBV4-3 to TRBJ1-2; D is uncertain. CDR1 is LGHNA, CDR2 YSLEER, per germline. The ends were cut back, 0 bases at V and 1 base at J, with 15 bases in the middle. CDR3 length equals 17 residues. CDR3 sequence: CASSQDQERVFNYGYTF. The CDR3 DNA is TGCGCCAGCAGCCAAGACCAGGAGAGGGTTTTTAACTATGGCTACACCTTC.

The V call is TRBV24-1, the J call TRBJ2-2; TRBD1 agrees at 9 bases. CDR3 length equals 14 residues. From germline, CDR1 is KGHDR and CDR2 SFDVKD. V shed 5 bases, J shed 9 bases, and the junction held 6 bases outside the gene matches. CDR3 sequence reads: CATSVRDRVRELFF. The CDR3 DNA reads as TGTGCCACCAGTGTCCGGGACAGGGTGCGGGAGCTGTTTTTT.

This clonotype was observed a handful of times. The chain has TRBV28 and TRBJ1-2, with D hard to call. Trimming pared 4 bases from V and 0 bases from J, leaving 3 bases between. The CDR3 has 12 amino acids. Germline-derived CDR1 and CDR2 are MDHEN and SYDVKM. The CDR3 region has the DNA TGTGCCAGCAGTTGGGCTAACTATGGCTACACCTTC. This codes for CASSWANYGYTF.